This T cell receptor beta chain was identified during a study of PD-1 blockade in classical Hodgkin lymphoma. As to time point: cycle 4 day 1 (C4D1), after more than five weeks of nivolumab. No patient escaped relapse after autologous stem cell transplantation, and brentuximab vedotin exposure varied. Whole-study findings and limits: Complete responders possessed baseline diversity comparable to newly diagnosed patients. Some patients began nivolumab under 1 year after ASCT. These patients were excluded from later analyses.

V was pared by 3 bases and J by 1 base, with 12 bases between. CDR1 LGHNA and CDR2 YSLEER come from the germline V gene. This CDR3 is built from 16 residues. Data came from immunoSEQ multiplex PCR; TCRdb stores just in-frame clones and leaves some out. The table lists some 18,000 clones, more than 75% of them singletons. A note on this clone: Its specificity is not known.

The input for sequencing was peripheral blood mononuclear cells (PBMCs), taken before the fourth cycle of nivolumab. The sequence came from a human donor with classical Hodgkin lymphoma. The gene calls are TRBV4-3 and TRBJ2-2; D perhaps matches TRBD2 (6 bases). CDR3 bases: TGCGCCAGCAGCCAGTTTTGGGGACTGAACACCGGGGAGCTGTTTTTT. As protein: CASSQFWGLNTGELFF.